This is a list of T cell receptor beta chains from one sample in a study of PD-1 blockade in mismatch repair-deficient tumors. Measured with immunoSEQ multiplex PCR; TCRdb has only the in-frame clones, and not every one. Counted here are some 84,000 clones, more than 65% occurring once; the ten biggest clones make up roughly 2.8%. This sample comprised peripheral blood, obtained 12 weeks after starting pembrolizumab. Source of these receptors: an adult with mismatch repair-deficient cancer. The CDR3 runs from the conserved cysteine through the conserved F or W. D genes are given only for firm matches. Size values are once, few and many counts, or a class for expanded clones, and some rows have none.

d_call j_call clone_size v_call cdr3_aa cdr3_nt
TRBD1 TRBJ1-1 - TRBV6-5 CASSYRTGENTEAFF TGTGCCAGCAGTTACCGGACAGGGGAGAACACTGAAGCTTTCTTT
TRBD2 TRBJ2-1 - TRBV7-3 CASSPRGLAGPNNEQFF TGTGCCAGCAGCCCCAGGGGACTAGCGGGGCCCAACAATGAGCAGTTCTTC
- TRBJ2-7 - TRBV6-5 CASSDGDSYEQYF TGTGCCAGCAGTGACGGGGACTCCTACGAGCAGTACTTC
- TRBJ2-7 few TRBV6-5 CASSGRDEQYF TGTGCCAGCAGTGGCCGGGACGAGCAGTACTTC
- TRBJ2-5 - TRBV11-3 CASSANLEGTQYF TGTGCCAGCAGCGCCAACCTGGAGGGGACCCAGTACTTC
- TRBJ2-1 - TRBV7-9 CASSLASGTYNEQFF TGTGCCAGCAGCTTAGCTAGCGGAACCTACAATGAGCAGTTCTTC
- TRBJ1-2 - TRBV7-9 CASSPSWGSHYGYTF TGTGCCAGCAGCCCCTCCTGGGGCAGCCACTATGGCTACACCTTC
- TRBJ2-1 few TRBV5-4 CASSLERHEQFF TGTGCCAGCAGCTTGGAACGGCATGAGCAGTTCTTC
TRBD2 TRBJ2-1 - TRBV15 CATSTRLAMDEQFF TGTGCCACCAGCACACGACTAGCGATGGATGAGCAGTTCTTC
- TRBJ1-4 once TRBV6-1 CASSALTTTALSNEKLFF TGTGCCAGCAGTGCTCTCACCACCACAGCGCTCTCTAATGAAAAACTGTTTTTT
TRBD2 TRBJ2-7 - TRBV30 CASNKAGDVRTEQYF TGTGCCTCTAACAAAGCGGGAGACGTAAGAACCGAGCAGTACTTC
TRBD1 TRBJ2-1 - TRBV30 CAWRGTGQISYNEQFF TGTGCCTGGAGAGGTACGGGACAGATTTCCTACAATGAGCAGTTCTTC
- TRBJ1-5 - TRBV5-6 CASSPGPGIEPQHF TGTGCCAGCAGCCCGGGACCGGGTATTGAGCCCCAGCATTTT
- TRBJ2-7 once TRBV27 CASRRDSFYEQYF TGTGCCAGCAGGCGGGACAGCTTCTACGAGCAGTACTTC
TRBD2 TRBJ2-3 - TRBV18 CASSPPLAGGGTDTQYF TGTGCCAGCTCACCCCCACTAGCGGGAGGGGGCACAGATACGCAGTATTTT
- TRBJ2-3 - TRBV11-1 CASSLAYGGTDTQYF TGTGCCAGCAGCTTAGCGTATGGGGGCACAGATACGCAGTATTTT
- TRBJ2-1 - TRBV7-3 CASSLAYNEQFF TGTGCCAGCAGCTTAGCGTACAATGAGCAGTTCTTC
TRBD1 TRBJ1-1 - TRBV7-9 CASRSNRGGGNTEAFF TGTGCCAGCAGGAGTAACAGGGGCGGAGGGAACACTGAAGCTTTCTTT
TRBD1 TRBJ1-5 - TRBV7-2 CASSQTGSRGNQPQHF TGTGCCAGCAGCCAGACAGGGTCGAGAGGGAATCAGCCCCAGCATTTT
- TRBJ1-3 once TRBV14 CASSQGPRDTIYF TGTGCCAGCAGCCAAGGACCCCGGGACACCATATATTTT
TRBD1 TRBJ2-3 once TRBV10-2 CASSEAGTGRYTDTQYF TGCGCCAGCAGTGAAGCCGGGACAGGGAGATACACAGATACGCAGTATTTT
TRBD2 TRBJ2-1 once TRBV27 CASSLFGGSEQFF TGTGCCAGCAGTTTATTTGGCGGGAGTGAGCAGTTCTTC
- TRBJ2-7 once TRBV11-2 CASSVMIYEQYF TGTGCCAGCAGCGTCATGATCTACGAGCAGTACTTC
- TRBJ1-1 few TRBV16 CASSQFEMNTEAFF TGTGCCAGCAGCCAATTCGAGATGAACACTGAAGCTTTCTTT
- TRBJ2-2 - TRBV30 CASHRVGELFF TGTGCCTCCCACAGGGTTGGGGAGCTGTTTTTT
- TRBJ2-1 - TRBV6-5 CASSYDGDNEQFF TGTGCCAGCAGTTATGACGGAGACAATGAGCAGTTCTTC
- TRBJ2-1 - TRBV19 CASSIGRDYNEQFF TGTGCCAGTAGTATCGGGCGGGATTACAATGAGCAGTTCTTC
- TRBJ2-1 - TRBV5-6 CASSLTGTGHYNEQFF TGTGCCAGCAGCTTGACGGGGACGGGACACTACAATGAGCAGTTCTTC
- TRBJ1-2 - TRBV4-2 CASSQTGTSGYTF TGTGCCAGCAGCCAAACAGGGACTTCTGGCTACACCTTC
TRBD1 TRBJ1-1 - TRBV5-1 CASSSDRENTEAFF TGCGCCAGCAGCTCAGACAGGGAGAACACTGAAGCTTTCTTT
- TRBJ2-1 - TRBV4-3 CASSQDRGPEEQFF TGCGCCAGCAGCCAAGATCGGGGGCCCGAGGAGCAGTTCTTC
- TRBJ2-6 few TRBV19 CASCSSSGANVLTF TGTGCCAGTTGTAGTTCCTCTGGGGCCAACGTCCTGACTTTC
TRBD1 TRBJ1-1 - TRBV15 CATSRVSARGHDTEAFF TGTGCCACCAGCAGAGTTTCCGCCAGGGGGCATGACACTGAAGCTTTCTTT
- TRBJ1-4 - TRBV7-2 CASSLARQGGGKLFF TGTGCCAGCAGCTTAGCGCGGCAGGGCGGTGGAAAACTGTTTTTT
TRBD1 TRBJ1-4 - TRBV7-2 CASSLDPQGRGEKLFF TGTGCCAGCAGCTTGGATCCACAGGGGCGGGGTGAAAAACTGTTTTTT
- TRBJ2-7 - TRBV19 CASSIDSGNYEQYF TGTGCCAGTAGTATAGATTCCGGGAACTACGAGCAGTACTTC
TRBD1 TRBJ1-3 - TRBV11-2 CASSRYRGSPSGNTIYF TGTGCCAGCAGCAGATACAGGGGGTCCCCCTCTGGAAACACCATATATTTT
- TRBJ2-7 - TRBV19 CATKAGGEQYF TGTGCCACAAAGGCGGGTGGCGAGCAGTACTTC
- TRBJ2-1 - TRBV5-6 CASSFEGGEVYNEQFF TGTGCCAGCAGCTTTGAGGGAGGAGAGGTTTACAATGAGCAGTTCTTC